Each of the 14 T cell receptor beta chains below was sequenced from the same sample in a study of cytomegalovirus exposure and HLA in healthy donors. The PCR had 60 Vbeta and 13 Jbeta primers. Sequenced by immunoSEQ multiplex PCR; TCRdb stores in-frame clones only, minus some. The profile covers 150,000 to 200,000 clones, with over 75% appearing a single time and less than 8% taken by the ten largest. Sequencing input: PBMCs. The receptors shown here come from a man between 40 and 49 years old in good health and CMV-seropositive.

The chain combines TRBV7-9 with TRBJ2-1; TRBD1 agrees at 9 bases. After removal of 6 bases from V and 8 bases from J, the junction contained 11 bases not matched to a gene. The CDR3 consists of 15 residues. Germline assignment: CDR1 SEHNR and CDR2 FQNEAQ (reference sequence). The CDR3 DNA reads as TGTGCCAGCAGACCCGGACAGGGGTTAGGGGATGAGCAGTTCTTC. Its protein product is CASRPGQGLGDEQFF.

This clone was seen more than once but under ten times. The chain has TRBV9 and TRBJ1-1; D is ambiguous. This CDR3 has 15 amino acids. V lost 4 bases to trimming and J lost 4 bases, with 17 bases between them. The V gene's germline CDR1 is SGDLS and CDR2 YYNGEE. The CDR3 DNA sequence: TGTGCCAGCAGCCCAGACGAGGGATTGGGCACTGAAGCTTTCTTT. It yields the protein CASSPDEGLGTEAFF.

The genes are TRBV7-9 and TRBJ2-1; 8 positions match TRBD2. The germline V gene has CDR1 SEHNR and CDR2 FQNEAQ (reference sequence). V gave up 5 bases and J gave up 9 bases; unmatched junction bases: 9. The CDR3 consists of 14 residues. CDR3 region: CASSLGLDPPEQFF. CDR3 sequence (DNA): TGTGCCAGCAGCCTGGGACTAGATCCGCCTGAGCAGTTCTTC.

The CDR3 is CASSPQAYNEQFF. The CDR3 DNA sequence: TGTGCCAGCAGCCCGCAGGCGTACAATGAGCAGTTCTTC. The chain carries TRBV7-3 and TRBJ2-1; D ambiguous. The CDR3 sequence is 13 residues long. The germline V and J ends were trimmed by 5 bases and 4 bases, with 9 bases remaining between them. CDR1 and CDR2 (germline): SGHTA, FQGTGA. Full variable domain (remainder filled in from reference TRBV7-3 and TRBJ2-1): GAGVSQTPSNKVTEKGKYVELRCDPISGHTALYWYRQSLGQGPEFLIYFQGTGAADDSGLPNDRFFAVRPEGSVSTLKIQRTERGDSAVYLCASSPQAYNEQFFGPGTRLTVL.

This chain links TRBV28 with TRBJ1-4; D unresolved. The CDR3 is made up of 15 amino acids. Germline CDR1 MDHEN, CDR2 SYDVKM. V lost 4 bases and J lost 3, with 12 bases in between. The CDR3 sequence is CASSSSGTPNEKLFF. The CDR3, as DNA: TGTGCCAGCAGTTCCTCGGGTACCCCTAATGAAAAACTGTTTTTT.

The rearrangement joins TRBV18 to TRBJ2-3, with D tentatively TRBD2 (5 bases). The CDR3 is 16 amino acids. Germline-derived CDR1 and CDR2 are KGHSH and LQKENI. V lost 1 base and J 0 bases, leaving 11 bases between the germline ends. Here the CDR3 reads CASSPRARGSTDTQYF. The CDR3 DNA follows: TGTGCCAGCTCACCACGGGCCCGAGGGAGCACAGATACGCAGTATTTT.

This clone was detected a few times. This CDR3 is CASSFSGSSNTGELFF. The CDR3 coding sequence is TGTGCCAGCAGCTTTTCCGGGTCATCGAACACCGGGGAGCTGTTTTTT. The chain couples TRBV13 to TRBJ2-2; D unclear. V dropped 3 bases and J dropped 0 bases, with 11 bases sitting between them. CDR1 and CDR2 from the germline V gene are PRHDT and FYEKMQ (reference sequence). The CDR3 extends over 16 amino acids.

As to this clone: The junction and the germline gene differ at one end; a read error may be behind it. The chain carries TRBV9 and TRBJ2-4, with TRBD1 matching 10 bases. The CDR3 has 13 amino acids. CDR1 and CDR2 (germline): SGDLS, YYNGEE. CDR3 protein: CASSTDRGNSQYF. CDR3 nucleotides: TGTGCCAGCAGCACGGACAGGGGGAACAGTCAGTACTTC.

The chain links TRBV21-1 to TRBJ2-7; TRBD2 reflects the table's D call only, with no check against the DNA. TRBV21-1 is tagged as a pseudogene. CDR3 size: 16 residues. CDR3 DNA sequence: TGTGCCAGCAGCAAGACAGGGACTAGCGTCTCCTACGAGCAGTACTTC. Translation gives CASSKTGTSVSYEQYF.

CDR3 bases: TGTGCCAGCAGCTTAGAGTGGTCTAGCGGTCAGTACTTC. Protein: CASSLEWSSGQYF. V usage is TRBV7-2 and J usage is TRBJ2-7; 7 bases are a match to TRBD2. J lost 10 bases, V lost 1 base, and 7 bases had no gene match. Germline CDR1 SGHTA, CDR2 FQGNSA. The CDR3 spans 13 residues.

This chain joins TRBV6-5 and TRBJ1-2; TRBD1 is a possible D gene (5 bases). V lost 7 bases and J 7 bases, leaving 19 bases between the germline ends. The germline V gene has CDR1 MNHEY and CDR2 SVGAGI. The CDR3 has 14 residues. CDR3 DNA: TGTGCCAGCATCCCGACCGGGACTTTAGGTGGCTACACCTTC. Translating gives CASIPTGTLGGYTF.

This clone was counted a few times. The chain has TRBV19 and TRBJ1-4, with TRBD1 identical over 8 bases. J lost 8 bases, V lost 3 bases, and 11 bases had no gene match. This CDR3 comprises 16 residues. Germline V gene sequence: CDR1 LNHDA, CDR2 SQIVND (reference sequence). CDR3 protein: CASSIRGPTSNEKLFF. CDR3 nucleotides: TGTGCCAGTAGTATCAGGGGGCCTACCTCCAACGAAAAACTGTTTTTT.

The J gene is TRBJ2-2, the V gene TRBV19; possibly TRBD1 for D (5 bases). Looked up from germline, CDR1 is LNHDA and CDR2 is SQIVND (reference sequence). This CDR3 has 14 residues. Between the trimmed V and J ends, which lost 7 bases and 1 base, there was a span of 10 bases. The CDR3 sequence: CASMMQGNTGELFF. The CDR3 bases are TGTGCCAGTATGATGCAGGGGAACACCGGGGAGCTGTTTTTT. Full variable domain (missing parts from reference TRBV19 and TRBJ2-2): DGGITQSPKYLFRKEGQNVTLSCEQNLNHDAMYWYRQDPGQGLRLIYYSQIVNDFQKGDIAEGYSVSREKKESFPLTVTSAQKNPTAFYLCASMMQGNTGELFFGEGSRLTVL.

The chain carries TRBV19 and TRBJ1-5; possibly TRBD1 for D (6 bases). The germline gives CDR1 LNHDA, CDR2 SQIVND (reference sequence). The ends were cut back, 7 bases at V and 6 bases at J, with 13 bases in the middle. The CDR3 has 13 amino acids. The CDR3 bases are TGTGCCAGTACACAGGGCCAAGGTCAGCCCCAGCATTTT. Translated, it gives CASTQGQGQPQHF.